The 18 T cell receptor beta chains listed next were all sequenced from one sample in a study of CD8 T cells in ankylosing spondylitis. TCRdb redid the calling of the 5' RACE reads with MiXCR, one entry per CDR3 protein. The sample records about 540,000 distinct CDR3 sequences, about an eighth being singletons. Whole-study findings and limits: What appeared characteristic of ankylosing spondylitis blood was a TCR beta motif of under 10 highly homologous variants.

No antigen has been identified for these receptors. Source material: blood, either unsorted or a sorted T cell fraction (not recorded which). Every receptor here comes from a male donor with ankylosing spondylitis.

The chain links TRBV6-1 to TRBJ1-2; 7 bases map to TRBD1. With V trimmed by 6 bases and J by 4 bases, 8 bases remained unmatched. The germline CDR1 and CDR2 sequences are MNHNS and SASEGT. CDR3 size: 14 residues. CDR3 nucleotide sequence: TGTGCCAGCAGGCGAGGGGGACAGAGCTATGGCTACACCTTC. Its translation: CASRRGGQSYGYTF.

V usage is TRBV20-1 and J usage is TRBJ1-2; D may be TRBD1 (5 bases). The V and J ends lost 5 bases and 1 base respectively, with 11 bases between them. The CDR3 loop spans 13 amino acids. CDR1 and CDR2 (germline): DFQATT, SNEGSKA (reference sequence). The DNA of the CDR3 is TGCAGTGCTCCCCCGGGGGTTAACTATGGCTACACCTTC. Protein sequence: CSAPPGVNYGYTF.

This clonotype was recorded a few times. The chain couples TRBV5-1 to TRBJ2-2; 13 bases are a match to TRBD2. V lost 4 bases and J lost 7; bases outside the gene matches: 7. CDR3 length equals 16 residues. In germline, CDR1 is SGHRS, CDR2 YFSETQ. As DNA, the CDR3 is TGCGCCAGCAGCCCCGGACTAGCGGGAGATCTCGGGGAGCTGTTTTTT. Protein: CASSPGLAGDLGELFF.

This clonotype has only a few counts. The J gene is TRBJ1-1, the V gene TRBV20-1; possible D gene TRBD1, 5 bases. The CDR3 contains 13 residues. Germline lookup yields CDR1 DFQATT and CDR2 SNEGSKA (reference sequence). V was clipped by 5 bases and J by 0 bases, with 10 bases between them. The CDR3 DNA is TGCAGTGCTCTCTGGGGCCTGAACACTGAAGCTTTCTTT. This encodes CSALWGLNTEAFF.

This clonotype was detected a few times. The gene calls are TRBV15 and TRBJ1-1; a possible D gene is TRBD1 (6 bases). This CDR3 contains 23 residues. V was cut by 6 bases and J by 0 bases, with 38 bases left in between. Germline V CDR1 and CDR2: LNHNV, YYDKDF (reference sequence). CDR3 sequence (DNA): TGTGCCACCAGTCCGGGTGGGACTCCGGGGGCCGAGGTTTTCGGAAGAGTGAACACTGAAGCTTTCTTT. The encoded protein is CATSPGGTPGAEVFGRVNTEAFF.

This clonotype came up many times. V gene TRBV12-3 or TRBV12-4 combines with J gene TRBJ1-2; 7 positions match TRBD1. Germline trimming cut 5 bases from V and 4 bases from J; bases unmatched to any gene: 4. This CDR3 has 13 residues. For the CDR3, the DNA is TGTGCCAGCAGTCCCTCAGGGGGCTATGGCTACACCTTC. Translating gives CASSPSGGYGYTF.

Concerning this clonotype itself: The junction shows a germline mismatch at one end, possibly a read error. The V call is TRBV6-1, the J call TRBJ2-1; TRBD1 might be the D (6 bases). This CDR3 is built from 13 residues. Germline values: CDR1 MNHNS, CDR2 SASEGT. DNA of the CDR3: TGTGCCAGCAGTGAAGCGGGGGAGCACAAGGGGGTCTTC. It encodes CASSEAGEHKGVF.

This clonotype was seen ten or more times. Relative to the germline gene, one junction end is altered; a read error may explain this. The rearrangement links TRBV20-1 to TRBJ2-1; TRBD1 matches 7 bases. Germline loops: CDR1 DFQATT, CDR2 SNEGSKA (reference sequence). This CDR3 contains 15 residues. CDR3 sequence (DNA): TGCAGTGCTGAAGGGGGCAGGGTCTCCCACAATGAGCAGTTCTTC. Protein: CSAEGGRVSHNEQFF.

This sequence joins TRBV29-1 and TRBJ2-7, with D possibly being TRBD2 (5 bases). The CDR3 runs to 16 residues. The V gene's germline CDR1 is SQVTM and CDR2 ANQGSEA. V dropped 5 bases and J dropped 0 bases, with 20 bases sitting between them. The CDR3 here is CSVTTFFGVSSYEQYF. CDR3 nucleotide sequence: TGCAGCGTTACAACATTCTTCGGGGTGTCCTCCTACGAGCAGTACTTC.

This clonotype was seen a few times. The V gene is TRBV5-1, the J gene TRBJ1-5, with D perhaps matching TRBD1 (5 bases). CDR3 length: 15 residues. Germline V gene sequence: CDR1 SGHRS, CDR2 YFSETQ. Trimming shortened V by 3 bases and J by 1 base, and 11 bases separated the two germline ends. CDR3 bases: TGCGCCAGCAGCTCTACAGGAGGGAGCAATCAGCCCCAGCATTTT. It is translated as CASSSTGGSNQPQHF.

The V call is TRBV30, the J call TRBJ2-2; 9 bases are shared with TRBD1. This CDR3 is built from 16 residues. Looked up from germline, CDR1 is GTSNPN and CDR2 is SVGIG (reference sequence). V lost 0 bases and J lost 7; bases outside the gene matches: 9. The CDR3 DNA sequence: TGTGCCTGGAGTGTATGGCGGACAGGGGTGAACGGGGAGCTGTTTTTT. It codes for CAWSVWRTGVNGELFF.

The chain links TRBV12-3 or TRBV12-4 to TRBJ2-1; 9 nucleotides line up with TRBD2. The CDR3 spans 16 residues. J was trimmed by 8 bases and V by 5 bases; bases with no gene match: 13. The CDR3 protein is CASSPLVAGAGDEQFF. CDR3 DNA: TGTGCCAGCAGTCCCCTGGTAGCGGGAGCGGGCGATGAGCAGTTCTTC.

This clonotype was counted a few times. J is TRBJ2-1 and V is TRBV20-1; D is undetermined. Trimming shortened V by 2 bases and J by 4 bases, and 6 bases separated the two germline ends. The germline gives CDR1 DFQATT, CDR2 SNEGSKA (reference sequence). The CDR3 spans 12 residues. The CDR3 spells CSARPHYNEQFF. As DNA, the CDR3 is TGCAGTGCTAGACCCCATTACAATGAGCAGTTCTTC.

In this sample, this clonotype turned up a few times. The chain links TRBV29-1 to TRBJ1-2, with D uncertain. The V and J ends lost 7 bases and 1 base respectively, with 13 bases between them. The CDR3 runs 13 residues. The V gene's germline CDR1 is SQVTM and CDR2 ANQGSEA. CDR3 sequence (DNA): TGCAGCGCAACCCAAGAGATTAACTATGGCTACACCTTC. Its translation: CSATQEINYGYTF.

The gene calls are TRBV3-1 and TRBJ1-2; 8 bases fit TRBD1. Germline V lookup: CDR1 LGHDT, CDR2 YNNKEL (reference sequence). This CDR3 is built from 13 residues. Trimming cost V 5 bases and J 9 bases; bases outside gene matches: 8. In DNA form, the CDR3 reads TGTGCCAGCAGCTTCGGACAGGGTGGGAGCTACACCTTC. It yields the protein CASSFGQGGSYTF.

This clonotype was recorded many times. The chain carries TRBV7-9 and TRBJ2-1, with a possible D match to TRBD2 (6 bases). The germline CDR1 and CDR2 sequences are SEHNR and FQNEAQ (reference sequence). The CDR3 covers 13 residues. V was cut by 0 bases and J by 9 bases, with 9 bases left in between. CDR3 sequence (DNA): TGTGCCAGCAGCTTAGCCCCCGGGGGTGAGCAGTTCTTC. It translates to CASSLAPGGEQFF. Variable domain in full (rest from reference TRBV7-9 and TRBJ2-1): DTGVSQNPRHKITKRGQNVTFRCDPISEHNRLYWYRQTLGQGPEFLTYFQNEAQLEKSRLLSDRFSAERPKGSFSTLEIQRTEQGDSAMYLCASSLAPGGEQFFGPGTRLTVL.

The chain has TRBV12-3 or TRBV12-4 and TRBJ2-3; TRBD2 agrees at 11 bases. V dropped 1 base and J dropped 0; count of bases not matched to a gene: 9. The CDR3 sequence is 19 residues long. The CDR3 loop is CASSLVFSGGGVSTDTQYF. The CDR3 coding sequence is TGTGCCAGCAGTTTAGTTTTTAGCGGGGGGGGAGTTAGCACAGATACGCAGTATTTT.

The J gene is TRBJ1-4, the V gene TRBV11-2; 8 nucleotides match TRBD1. Germline V gene sequence: CDR1 SGHAT, CDR2 FQNNGV. J lost 5 bases, V lost 1 base, and 3 bases had no gene match. CDR3 size: 15 residues. CDR3 residues: CASSLGTGKNEKLFF. The CDR3 nucleotides are TGTGCCAGCAGCTTAGGGACAGGGAAGAATGAAAAACTGTTTTTT.